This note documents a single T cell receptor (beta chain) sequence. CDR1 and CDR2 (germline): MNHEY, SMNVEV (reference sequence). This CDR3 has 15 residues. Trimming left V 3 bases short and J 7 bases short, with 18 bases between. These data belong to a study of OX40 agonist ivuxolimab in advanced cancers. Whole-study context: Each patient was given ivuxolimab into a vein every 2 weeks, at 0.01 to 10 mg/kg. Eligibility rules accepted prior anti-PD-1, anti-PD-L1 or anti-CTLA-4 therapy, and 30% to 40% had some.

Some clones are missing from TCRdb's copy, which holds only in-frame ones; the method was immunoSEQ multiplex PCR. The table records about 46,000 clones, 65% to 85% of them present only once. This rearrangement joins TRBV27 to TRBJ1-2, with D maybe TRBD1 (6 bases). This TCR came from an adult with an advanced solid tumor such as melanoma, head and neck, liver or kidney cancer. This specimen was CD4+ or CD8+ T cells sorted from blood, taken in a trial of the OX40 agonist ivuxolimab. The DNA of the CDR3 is TGTGCCAGCAGTTTCCGGGACACAGGTCGGGGTGGCTACACCTTC. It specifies CASSFRDTGRGGYTF.